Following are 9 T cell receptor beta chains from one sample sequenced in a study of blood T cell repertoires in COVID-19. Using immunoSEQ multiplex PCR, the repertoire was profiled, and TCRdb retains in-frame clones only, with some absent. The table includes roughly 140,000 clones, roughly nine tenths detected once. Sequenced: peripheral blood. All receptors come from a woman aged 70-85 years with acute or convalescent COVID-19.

The CDR3 DNA reads as TGTGCCAGCCTGTCGGGAGGGAATAGCAATCAGCCCCAGCATTTT. It yields the protein CASLSGGNSNQPQHF. This rearrangement joins TRBV6-6 to TRBJ1-5, with D uncertain. CDR1 is MNHNY and CDR2 is SVGAGI in the germline V gene (reference sequence). V was clipped by 8 bases and J by 0 bases, with 14 bases between them. This CDR3 comprises 15 residues.

CDR3 protein: CASSLLPTALGTEAFF. In DNA, the CDR3 is TGTGCCAGCAGCCTCCTACCGACAGCTTTGGGCACTGAAGCTTTCTTT. The V gene is TRBV6-2 or TRBV6-3, the J gene TRBJ1-1, with D possibly matching TRBD1 (5 bases). Germline loops: CDR1 MNHEY, CDR2 SVGEGT. The CDR3 has 16 residues. V was clipped by 6 bases and J by 4 bases, with 21 bases between them.

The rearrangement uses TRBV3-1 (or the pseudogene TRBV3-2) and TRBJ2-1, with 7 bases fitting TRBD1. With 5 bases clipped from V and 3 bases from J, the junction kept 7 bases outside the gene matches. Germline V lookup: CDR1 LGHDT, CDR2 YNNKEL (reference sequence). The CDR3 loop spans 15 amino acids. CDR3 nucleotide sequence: TGTGCCAGCAGCAAGGAAAGACAGGGCTACAATGAGCAGTTCTTC. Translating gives CASSKERQGYNEQFF.

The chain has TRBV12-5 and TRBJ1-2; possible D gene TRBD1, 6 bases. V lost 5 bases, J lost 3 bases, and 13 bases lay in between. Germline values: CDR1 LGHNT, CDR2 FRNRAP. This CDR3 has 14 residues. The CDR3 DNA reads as TGTGCTAGTGGTATTTCCGGGACATACTATGGCTACACCTTC. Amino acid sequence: CASGISGTYYGYTF.

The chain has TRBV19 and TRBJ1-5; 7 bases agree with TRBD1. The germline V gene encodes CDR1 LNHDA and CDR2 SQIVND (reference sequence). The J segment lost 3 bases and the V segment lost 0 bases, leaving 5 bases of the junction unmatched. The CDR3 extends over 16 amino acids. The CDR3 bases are TGTGCCAGTAGTATAGACCGAAGGGGGCCCAATCAGCCCCAGCATTTT. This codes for CASSIDRRGPNQPQHF. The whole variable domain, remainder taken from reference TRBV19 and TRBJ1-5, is DGGITQSPKYLFRKEGQNVTLSCEQNLNHDAMYWYRQDPGQGLRLIYYSQIVNDFQKGDIAEGYSVSREKKESFPLTVTSAQKNPTAFYLCASSIDRRGPNQPQHFGDGTRLSIL.

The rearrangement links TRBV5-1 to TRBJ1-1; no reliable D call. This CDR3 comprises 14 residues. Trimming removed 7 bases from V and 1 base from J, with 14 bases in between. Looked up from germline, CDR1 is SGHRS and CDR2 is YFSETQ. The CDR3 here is CASSQAPGNTEAFF. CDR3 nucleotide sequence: TGCGCCAGCTCCCAGGCCCCAGGGAACACTGAAGCTTTCTTT.

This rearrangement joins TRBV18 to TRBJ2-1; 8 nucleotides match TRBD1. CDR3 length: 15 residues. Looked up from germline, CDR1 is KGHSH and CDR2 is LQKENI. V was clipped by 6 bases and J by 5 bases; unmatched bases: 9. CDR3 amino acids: CASSQPGTGDNEQFF. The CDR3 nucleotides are TGTGCCAGCTCGCAACCCGGGACAGGAGACAATGAGCAGTTCTTC.

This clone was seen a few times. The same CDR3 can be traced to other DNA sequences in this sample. The CDR3 DNA sequence: TGTGCCAGCAGCCGGACAGGGATGGAGACCCAGTACTTC. Translated: CASSRTGMETQYF. The chain combines TRBV27 with TRBJ2-5; 8 bases match TRBD1. Trimming removed 6 bases from V and 5 bases from J; junction bases left unmatched: 5. The CDR3 covers 13 residues. In germline, CDR1 is MNHEY, CDR2 SMNVEV (reference sequence).

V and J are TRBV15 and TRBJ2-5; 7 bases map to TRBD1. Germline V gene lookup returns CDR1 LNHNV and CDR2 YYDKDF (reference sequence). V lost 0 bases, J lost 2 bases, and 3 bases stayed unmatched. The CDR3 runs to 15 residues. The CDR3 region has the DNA TGTGCCACCAGCAGAGACCAGGGACAGCAAGAGACCCAGTACTTC. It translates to CATSRDQGQQETQYF.